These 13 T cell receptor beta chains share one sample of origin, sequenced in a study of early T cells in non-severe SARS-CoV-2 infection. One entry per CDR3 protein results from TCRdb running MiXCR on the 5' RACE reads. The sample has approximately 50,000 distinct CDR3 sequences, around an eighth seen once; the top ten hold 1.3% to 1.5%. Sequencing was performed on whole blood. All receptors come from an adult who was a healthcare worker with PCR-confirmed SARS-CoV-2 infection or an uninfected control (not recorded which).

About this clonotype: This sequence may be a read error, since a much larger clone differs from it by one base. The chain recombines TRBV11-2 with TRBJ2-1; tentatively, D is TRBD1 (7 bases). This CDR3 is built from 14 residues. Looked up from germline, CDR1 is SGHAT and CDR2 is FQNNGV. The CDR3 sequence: CASSPSGGFNGQFF. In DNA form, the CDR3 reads TGTGCCAGCAGCCCATCAGGGGGGTTCAATGGGCAGTTCTTC.

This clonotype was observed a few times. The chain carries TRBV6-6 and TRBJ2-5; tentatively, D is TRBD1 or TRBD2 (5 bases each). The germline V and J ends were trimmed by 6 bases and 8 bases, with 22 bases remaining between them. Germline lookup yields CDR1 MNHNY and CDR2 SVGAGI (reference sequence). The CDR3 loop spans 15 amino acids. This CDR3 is CASSLPGQLRGTQYF. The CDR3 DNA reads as TGTGCCAGCAGCCTGCCGGGGCAGTTGAGGGGAACCCAGTACTTC.

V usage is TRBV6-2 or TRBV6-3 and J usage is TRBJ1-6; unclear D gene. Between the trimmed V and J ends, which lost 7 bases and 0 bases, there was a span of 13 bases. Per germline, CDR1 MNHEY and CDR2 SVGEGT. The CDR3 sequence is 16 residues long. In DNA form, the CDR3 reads TGTGCCAGCAAAGGCAGCTTACTCTCCTATAATTCACCCCTCCACTTT. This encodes CASKGSLLSYNSPLHF.

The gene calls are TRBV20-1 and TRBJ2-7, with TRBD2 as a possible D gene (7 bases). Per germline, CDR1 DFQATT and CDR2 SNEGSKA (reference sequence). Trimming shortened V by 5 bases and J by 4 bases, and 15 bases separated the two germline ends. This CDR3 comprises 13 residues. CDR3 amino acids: CSASGGPRYEQYF. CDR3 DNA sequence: TGCAGTGCTTCCGGGGGGCCCCGATACGAGCAGTACTTC.

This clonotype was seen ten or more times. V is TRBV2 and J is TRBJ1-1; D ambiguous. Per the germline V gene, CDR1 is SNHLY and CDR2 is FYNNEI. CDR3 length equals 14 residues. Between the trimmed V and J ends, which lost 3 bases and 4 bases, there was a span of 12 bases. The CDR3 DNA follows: TGTGCCAGCAGTGACCTCGGCGGACTCACTGAAGCTTTCTTT. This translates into CASSDLGGLTEAFF.

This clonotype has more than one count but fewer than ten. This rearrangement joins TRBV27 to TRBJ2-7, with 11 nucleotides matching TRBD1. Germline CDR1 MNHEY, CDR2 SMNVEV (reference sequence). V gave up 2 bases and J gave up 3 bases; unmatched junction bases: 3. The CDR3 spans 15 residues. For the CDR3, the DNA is TGTGCCAGCAGTTTAGGGACAGGGGGGTTCTACGAGCAGTACTTC. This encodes CASSLGTGGFYEQYF.

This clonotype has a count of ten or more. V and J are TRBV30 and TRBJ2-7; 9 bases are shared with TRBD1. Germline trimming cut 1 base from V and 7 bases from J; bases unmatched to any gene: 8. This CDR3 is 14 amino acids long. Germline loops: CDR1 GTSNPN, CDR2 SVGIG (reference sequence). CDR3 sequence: CAWSAPGQGREQYF. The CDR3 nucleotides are TGTGCCTGGAGTGCCCCGGGACAGGGACGGGAGCAGTACTTC.

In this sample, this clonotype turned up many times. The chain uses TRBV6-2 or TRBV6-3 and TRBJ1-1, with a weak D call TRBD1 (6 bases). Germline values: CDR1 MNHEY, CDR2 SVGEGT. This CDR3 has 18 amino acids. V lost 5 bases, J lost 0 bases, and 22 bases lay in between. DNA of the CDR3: TGTGCCAGCAGTCGGTATGGACAGCACCAGTCGATGAACACTGAAGCTTTCTTT. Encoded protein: CASSRYGQHQSMNTEAFF.

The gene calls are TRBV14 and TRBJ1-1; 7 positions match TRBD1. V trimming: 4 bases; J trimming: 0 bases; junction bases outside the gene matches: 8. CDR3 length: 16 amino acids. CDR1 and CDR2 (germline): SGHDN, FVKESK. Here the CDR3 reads CASSRRTGLLNTEAFF. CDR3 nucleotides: TGTGCCAGCAGCCGTAGGACAGGACTCCTGAACACTGAAGCTTTCTTT.

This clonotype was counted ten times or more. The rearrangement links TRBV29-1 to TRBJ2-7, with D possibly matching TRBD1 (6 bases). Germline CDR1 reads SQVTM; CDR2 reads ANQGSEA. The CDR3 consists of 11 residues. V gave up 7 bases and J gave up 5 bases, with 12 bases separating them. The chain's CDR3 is CSGLTGNEQYF. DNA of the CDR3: TGCAGCGGCCTAACAGGGAACGAGCAGTACTTC.

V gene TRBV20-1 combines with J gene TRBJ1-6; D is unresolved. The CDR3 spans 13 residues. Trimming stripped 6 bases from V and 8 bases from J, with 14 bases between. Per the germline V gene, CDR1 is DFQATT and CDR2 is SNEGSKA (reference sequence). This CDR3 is CSARPEGHSPLHF. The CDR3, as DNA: TGCAGTGCAAGACCCGAAGGGCATTCACCCCTCCACTTT.

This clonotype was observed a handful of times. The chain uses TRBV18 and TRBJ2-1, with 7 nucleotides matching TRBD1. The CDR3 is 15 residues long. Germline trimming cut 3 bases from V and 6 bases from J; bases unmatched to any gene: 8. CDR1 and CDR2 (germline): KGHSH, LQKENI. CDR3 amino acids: CASSPTRQGGNEQFF. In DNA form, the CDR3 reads TGTGCCAGCTCACCTACTCGACAGGGTGGCAATGAGCAGTTCTTC. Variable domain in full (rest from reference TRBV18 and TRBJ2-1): NAGVMQNPRHLVRRRGQEARLRCSPMKGHSHVYWYRQLPEEGLKFMVYLQKENIIDESGMPKERFSAEFPKEGPSILRIQQVVRGDSAAYFCASSPTRQGGNEQFFGPGTRLTVL.

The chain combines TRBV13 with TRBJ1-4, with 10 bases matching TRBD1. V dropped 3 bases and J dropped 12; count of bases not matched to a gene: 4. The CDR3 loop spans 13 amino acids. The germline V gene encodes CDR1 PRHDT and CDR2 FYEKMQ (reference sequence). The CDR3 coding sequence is TGTGCCAGCAGCTTGGGGGACAGGGGTGAACTGTTTTTT. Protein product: CASSLGDRGELFF.